This T cell receptor beta chain derives from a study of Ad26.COV2.S vaccination and SARS-CoV-2 variants (dated by TCRdb to about 2021). Notes on the research overall: Vaccine-arm donors were drawn from COV1001, a multicentre, randomized, double-blind, placebo-controlled phase I-IIa trial of Ad26.COV2.S in healthy adults. Ad26.COV2.S was given intramuscularly at 5x10^10 or 1x10^11 viral particles, as a single shot or as two shots 56 days apart. Sequencing of the TCRbeta repertoire served to evaluate the specificity and breadth of SARS-CoV-2-reactive T cell receptors following Ad26.COV2.S vaccination. A total of 32 samples were included in the TCR-sequenced set, comprising some 20 Ad26.COV2.S vaccine recipients, 5 placebo recipients and 8 SARS-CoV-2 convalescent individuals. Participants in the trial were split at random into five groups of five each, receiving low-dose or high-dose Ad26.COV2.S once or twice, or else placebo on both occasions. Investigators remained blinded to trial group allocation during experiments and outcome assessment. Results the study describes overall, beyond this receptor: Higher spike-specific TCR breadth was observed in Ad26.COV2.S recipients than in placebo recipients (P = 0.0014). After vaccination, spike-specific CD8+ and CD4+ T cell responses were reported to show substantial breadth. The study was not powered to compare responses between vaccine doses or regimens. Vaccine and placebo recipients had similar non-spike TCR breadth, a finding consistent with the vaccine containing only spike. The authors noted that the TCR breadth and depth analyses may have underestimated total T cell responses.

CDR1 KGHDR and CDR2 SFDVKD are derived from the germline V gene. The CDR3 has 16 amino acids, counting the end cysteine and phenylalanine. Kept here is only the CDR3 DNA, which spans 48 bases and is read in frame from base 1. Deletion took 3 bases off V and 4 bases off J, with a span of 15 bases between the germline ends. The immunoSEQ Assay was used to sequence TCRbeta CDR3 regions. After extraction, genomic DNA underwent amplification by bias-controlled multiplex PCR, followed by high-throughput sequencing. As for the original processing: To quantify the absolute abundance of every unique TCRbeta CDR3 region, sequences were collapsed and filtered. T cell fraction was estimated by normalizing TCRbeta template counts to usable DNA, which was measured by amplifying reference genes present in all nucleated cells. Repertoire TCRs were annotated as SARS-CoV-2-specific by exact matching of V gene, CDR3 amino acid sequence and J gene to a known reactive TCR set. The reference SARS-CoV-2 TCR set came from MIRA and was filtered for enrichment in COVID-19-positive ImmuneCODE repertoires, removing public or cross-reactive TCRs. Using the MIRA antigens, annotated TCRs were further analysed by specific ORF or by position within an ORF. Breadth was defined as the number of annotated unique rearrangements divided by the total number of unique productive rearrangements, and depth was defined as the summed frequency of the annotated unique rearrangements. Two-sided Wilcoxon rank-sum tests were applied when comparing TCR breadth between groups. TCRdb carries this immuneACCESS record with in-frame sequences only. Its versions omit some clonotypes, under half of them owing to an unresolved V gene in the studies checked, with the rest unexplained. V, J and clone size were drawn from that table, and D and trimming were deduced from the DNA. The sample data list about 350,000 clones, and around nine tenths of these were observed just once. In total, the top ten clones hold under 6% of the sample.

With regard to this clone: The antigen it binds to is not known. No much larger clone is present one base from it, and per-base qualities are unavailable.

The treatment or condition label corresponds to: over 15 received Ad26.COV2.S at low or high dose, single or two shots; several received placebo; per-sample allocation not given. For vaccine and placebo recipients, repertoires were sequenced using samples collected on day 63 after the first injection. Cohort 1b enrolled about two dozen adults aged 18-55 years at a single site in Boston, USA, between 29 July and 7 August 2020. As a vaccine, Ad26.COV2.S was a replication-incompetent adenovirus type 26 vector that expressed a prefusion-stabilized SARS-CoV-2 spike protein derived from the original Wuhan strain.

This chain joins TRBV24-1 to TRBJ2-1; tentative D gene TRBD1, with 6 bases matching. The TCR was taken from a person between 18 and 65 years old who received the Ad26.COV2.S COVID-19 vaccine or a placebo. This material consisted of peripheral blood, taken in a trial of Ad26.COV2.S vaccine versus placebo. The DNA reads as follows: TGTGCCACCAGTGATCCGACAGGAGATCGTTACAATGAGCAGTTCTTC. This sequence encodes CATSDPTGDRYNEQFF.